These T cell receptor beta chains were read from a single sample in a study of spatial heterogeneity in lung cancer. TCRdb reprocessed the 5' RACE reads with MiXCR, giving one entry per CDR3 protein. The sample records around 2,800 distinct CDR3 sequences, 10% to 13% being singletons. The specimen was lung tumor tissue, collected at surgery. These receptor sequences come from a male donor with early-stage non-small cell lung cancer. The CDR3 runs from the conserved cysteine through the conserved F or W.

j_call,cdr3_length,v_call,cdr3_aa
TRBJ2-5,17,TRBV4-2,CASSQGLLPGGQETQYF
TRBJ1-1,15,TRBV10-3,CAISESTGDGTEAFF
TRBJ2-3,14,TRBV18,CASSLDDSIDPQYF
TRBJ2-7,18,TRBV20-1,CSARDRTGSPLSPYEQYF
TRBJ2-1,13,TRBV7-9,CASSLNRVGEQFF
TRBJ1-5,14,TRBV18,CASSPETANQPQHF
TRBJ1-5,12,TRBV20-1,CSASWEGQPQHF
TRBJ2-5,14,TRBV3-1,CASSQDTETETQYF
TRBJ1-5,15,TRBV12-3/TRBV12-4,CASSTGGTGGQPQHF
TRBJ1-4,14,TRBV20-1,CSARPGTGAYGLFF
TRBJ1-1,13,TRBV13,CASSPGVRTEAFF
TRBJ1-2,15,TRBV24-1,CATLPGGTGNYGYTF
TRBJ2-7,16,TRBV5-1,CASSPYGGTGAYEQYF
TRBJ1-2,13,TRBV27,CASSPGQERGYTF
TRBJ2-4,14,TRBV5-1,CASSFAGPVNIQYF
TRBJ2-3,15,TRBV7-2,CASSLWSSSTDTQYF
TRBJ2-1,15,TRBV27,CASSRLQGILNEQFF
TRBJ2-7,15,TRBV27,CASSLQGTESYEQYF
TRBJ2-3,14,TRBV20-1,CSARDRLSTDTQYF
TRBJ1-2,14,TRBV6-4,CASSDSGTADGYTF